A selection of T cell receptor beta chains follows, all from one sample in a study of T-cell memory formation after mild COVID-19. TCRdb re-derived calls from the 5' RACE reads in MiXCR, one entry per CDR3 protein. Altogether fewer than 60,000 distinct CDR3 sequences are present, around 25% being singletons, with the ten largest covering 35% to 50%. Material for sequencing was PBMCs or a T cell subset sorted from them (not recorded which). The source is a young man who had mild COVID-19 (a few samples of this study predate the infection). Cell type and time point are not known. The conserved cysteine and the conserved F or W are not part of the CDR3 here. D genes are given only for firm matches. Not all rows give a size; the values are once, few, many and, for expanded clones, a class.

clone_size	v_call	j_call	d_call	cdr3_aa
NA	TRBV7-2	TRBJ2-7	TRBD2	ASSWSGGPSYEQY
few	TRBV13	TRBJ1-2	NA	ASSLGGRGNYGYT
NA	TRBV7-9	TRBJ2-7	TRBD1	ASSTWDRPYEQY
NA	TRBV5-5	TRBJ2-7	TRBD1	ASSLGAGGTYEQY
medium-sized	TRBV4-2	TRBJ2-1	TRBD2	ASSQDPAGGYNEQF
NA	TRBV7-2	TRBJ2-7	TRBD1	ASSHRDRHYEQY
once	TRBV7-3	TRBJ2-1	NA	ASSLNPNNEQF
few	TRBV20-1	TRBJ1-2	NA	SARDPGDPYGYT
many	TRBV7-9	TRBJ2-7	NA	ASSSGTQEQY
medium-sized	TRBV20-1	TRBJ2-3	TRBD1	SARGDRADTQY
NA	TRBV12-3/TRBV12-4	TRBJ2-2	TRBD2	ASSLFRTSGGIWTGELF
NA	TRBV29-1	TRBJ1-1	NA	SVGVMNTEAF
NA	TRBV4-3	TRBJ2-1	NA	ASSQGTAAYNEQF
few	TRBV6-5	TRBJ1-2	TRBD1	ASSLTGGIPPVYGYT
NA	TRBV5-6	TRBJ2-1	TRBD2	ASSLVAGVHEQF
few	TRBV4-1	TRBJ2-3	NA	ASSQDPPATSTDTQY
few	TRBV12-3/TRBV12-4	TRBJ2-5	NA	ASSRRGYQETQY
few	TRBV6-4	TRBJ2-3	NA	ASSERSTDTQY
NA	TRBV4-1	TRBJ2-2	TRBD1	ASSGRQGTGELF
NA	TRBV10-3	TRBJ1-2	NA	AISESFVYGYT
few	TRBV12-3/TRBV12-4	TRBJ1-5	TRBD1	ASSLYRGVGQPQH
few	TRBV18	TRBJ2-7	NA	ASSPPGYEQY
NA	TRBV7-2	TRBJ1-1	NA	ASSLPRVSSTEAF
NA	TRBV7-3	TRBJ2-1	NA	ASSLLGGEYNEQF
NA	TRBV7-6	TRBJ2-3	NA	ASSFESYLQY
few	TRBV7-9	TRBJ2-5	NA	ASSLMGQGHLQETQY
NA	TRBV5-1	TRBJ2-2	TRBD1	ASSQTGEIVSGELF
NA	TRBV11-2	TRBJ2-5	TRBD1	ANPGQGGKETQY
NA	TRBV12-3/TRBV12-4	TRBJ2-4	TRBD1	ASSRQGNIQY
NA	TRBV6-2/TRBV6-3	TRBJ2-2	TRBD2	ASTRPGGTGELF
few	TRBV6-4	TRBJ2-1	NA	ASSDSSNSYNEQF
NA	TRBV7-2	TRBJ1-2	NA	ASRPPTPGYGYT
NA	TRBV4-1	TRBJ2-3	TRBD2	ASSRTSGGYTDTQY
NA	TRBV6-5	TRBJ2-3	TRBD2	ASSPSPRLAGTDTQY
NA	TRBV5-4	TRBJ1-4	NA	ASSTQLGQLF
once	TRBV12-3/TRBV12-4	TRBJ1-1	TRBD1	ASSLGDRAAF
few	TRBV30	TRBJ1-6	NA	AWSVGDYNSPLH
NA	TRBV5-6	TRBJ1-1	NA	ASSLVGDRGDTEAF
NA	TRBV19	TRBJ1-5	NA	ASSKGQYSNQPQH
few	TRBV4-2	TRBJ2-1	NA	ASSHGGYNEQF